The 24 T cell receptor beta chains below come from one sample, sequenced in a study of vaccination effects on CD4 cells after COVID-19. These receptors have no known antigen. Method: immunoSEQ multiplex PCR; TCRdb's copy keeps in-frame clones and lacks some. The sample comprises more than 20,000 clones, roughly 71% of which are singletons, and less than 20% rests with the top ten. Prior to sequencing, the ViraFEST assay stimulated PBMC with viral peptide pools, which expanded the antigen-specific CD4+ T cells. Isolation of CD4+ T cells took place after 10 days of culture. This person's SARS-CoV-2 infection, confirmed by PCR, occurred between March and December 2020. Specimen: CD4+ T cells from PBMCs cultured with SARS-CoV-2 spike peptides, collected before COVID-19 vaccination. Receptors were obtained from a human donor who had a prior SARS-CoV-2 infection.

This sequence joins TRBV6-5 and TRBJ2-5, with TRBD2 identical over 7 bases. The J segment lost 2 bases and the V segment lost 4 bases, leaving 4 bases of the junction unmatched. CDR3 length: 14 amino acids. In germline, CDR1 is MNHEY, CDR2 SVGAGI. DNA of the CDR3: TGTGCCAGCAGTTTACAGCGGGGACAAGAGACCCAGTACTTC. This gives the protein CASSLQRGQETQYF.

The chain joins TRBV15 to TRBJ1-5; D is unresolved. The germline gives CDR1 LNHNV, CDR2 YYDKDF (reference sequence). CDR3 length: 14 amino acids. Trimming removed 0 bases from V and 9 bases from J, with 12 bases in between. The CDR3, as DNA: TGTGCCACCAGCAGAGATCGGACCCTGGGGCCCCAGCATTTT. Translation gives CATSRDRTLGPQHF.

The CDR3, as DNA: TGTGCCAGTAAGGGCCTTAACTATGGCTACACCTTC. Encoded protein: CASKGLNYGYTF. The V and J genes are TRBV3-1 (or the pseudogene TRBV3-2) and TRBJ1-2; D is unclear. This CDR3 has 12 amino acids. V lost 9 bases, J lost 1 base, and 9 bases lay in between. Germline-derived CDR1 and CDR2 are LGHDT and YNNKEL (reference sequence).

The chain employs TRBV4-1 and TRBJ2-1, with 12 nucleotides matching TRBD2. CDR1 is MGHRA and CDR2 is YSYEKL in the germline V gene. The ends lost 4 bases at V and 4 bases at J; junction bases unmatched: 5. This CDR3 region has 16 residues. Here the CDR3 DNA reads TGCGCCAGCAGCCTCAGGACTAGCGGGGCGTACAATGAGCAGTTCTTC. It yields the protein CASSLRTSGAYNEQFF.

V gene TRBV4-2 combines with J gene TRBJ2-7; 10 bases fit TRBD1. The CDR3 runs 16 residues. Germline V lookup: CDR1 LGHNA, CDR2 YNFKEQ. V lost 4 bases, J lost 2 bases, and 8 bases stayed unmatched. The CDR3 DNA reads TGTGCCAGCAGCCGATATGGGACAGGGGCTACCTACGAGCAGTACTTC. This gives the protein CASSRYGTGATYEQYF.

This clone was observed a handful of times. This sequence joins TRBV6-2 or TRBV6-3 and TRBJ1-5; TRBD1 matches at 11 bases. The CDR3 has 17 amino acids. V lost 6 bases, J lost 6 bases, and 13 bases stayed unmatched. Per germline, CDR1 MNHEY and CDR2 SVGEGT. This chain's CDR3 is CASSPRGGQGVVQPQHF. DNA of the CDR3: TGTGCCAGCAGCCCGCGAGGGGGACAGGGGGTAGTTCAGCCCCAGCATTTT.

This chain joins TRBV19 and TRBJ2-7; D uncertain. Germline CDR1 LNHDA, CDR2 SQIVND (reference sequence). V lost 3 bases and J lost 2, with 11 bases in between. The CDR3 is 14 amino acids. CDR3 sequence (DNA): TGTGCCAGTAGTATCAATGGGCCGGCCTACGAGCAGTACTTC. It yields the protein CASSINGPAYEQYF.

The chain links TRBV5-4 to TRBJ2-7, with 11 bases identical to TRBD2. The CDR3 has 13 residues. Losses at the gene ends were 4 bases for V and 5 bases for J; bases not matched to a gene: 2. CDR1 and CDR2 (germline): SGHNT, YYREEE (reference sequence). CDR3 protein: CASSILAGDEQYF. CDR3 DNA: TGTGCCAGCAGCATACTAGCGGGAGACGAGCAGTACTTC. The complete variable domain, with remaining parts taken from reference TRBV5-4 and TRBJ2-7, reads ETGVTQSPTHLIKTRGQQVTLRCSSQSGHNTVSWYQQALGQGPQFIFQYYREEENGRGNFPPRFSGLQFPNYSSELNVNALELDDSALYLCASSILAGDEQYFGPGTRLTVT.

This clone was picked up one time. The rearrangement joins TRBV19 to TRBJ2-5; 10 bases map to TRBD1. In germline, CDR1 is LNHDA, CDR2 SQIVND (reference sequence). Germline trimming cut 1 base from V and 6 bases from J; bases unmatched to any gene: 5. The length of the CDR3 is 15 residues. The CDR3 sequence is CASSIAGTGVQTQYF. In DNA, the CDR3 is TGTGCCAGTAGTATAGCAGGGACAGGGGTACAGACCCAGTACTTC.

This clone has a handful of counts. This chain links TRBV5-6 with TRBJ2-7; 12 bases fit TRBD2. This CDR3 is 15 amino acids long. V gave up 6 bases and J gave up 7 bases; unmatched junction bases: 11. The germline CDR1 and CDR2 sequences are SGHDT and YYEEEE. The CDR3 loop is CASIRGGLAGREQYF. CDR3 DNA: TGTGCCAGCATCCGCGGAGGACTAGCGGGACGGGAGCAGTACTTC.

The chain combines TRBV3-1 (or the pseudogene TRBV3-2) with TRBJ2-3; D unclear. This CDR3 region has 14 residues. The V gene's germline CDR1 is LGHDT and CDR2 YNNKEL (reference sequence). V was clipped by 0 bases and J by 3 bases, with 7 bases between them. CDR3 protein: CASSQDLRTDTQYF. The CDR3, as DNA: TGTGCCAGCAGCCAAGATTTACGGACAGATACGCAGTATTTT.

V and J are TRBV6-2 or TRBV6-3 and TRBJ1-2; tentative D call: TRBD1 (5 bases). CDR3 length equals 12 residues. From germline, CDR1 is MNHEY and CDR2 SVGEGT. The germline V and J ends were trimmed by 5 bases and 5 bases, with 9 bases remaining between them. Here the CDR3 reads CASSQTGYGYTF. The CDR3 DNA sequence: TGTGCCAGCAGTCAAACAGGTTATGGCTACACCTTC.

The rearrangement uses TRBV30 and TRBJ1-1; unclear D gene. CDR3 length: 18 amino acids. V was pared by 3 bases and J by 1 base, with 24 bases between. Looked up from germline, CDR1 is GTSNPN and CDR2 is SVGIG (reference sequence). DNA of the CDR3: TGTGCCTGGAGCGCTCCCGGAAAGGTGGCAGGCCAGAACACTGAAGCTTTCTTT. Translating it yields CAWSAPGKVAGQNTEAFF.

The gene calls are TRBV7-3 and TRBJ2-3, with D uncertain. Deletions cut 2 bases from V and 0 bases from J, with 15 bases between. In germline, CDR1 is SGHTA, CDR2 FQGTGA. CDR3 size: 17 residues. The DNA for the CDR3 is TGTGCCAGCAGCTTAGGCAGACTCTCACCTAGCACAGATACGCAGTATTTT. Its protein product is CASSLGRLSPSTDTQYF.

This clone was observed a few times. V usage is TRBV18 and J usage is TRBJ1-4; a weak D match, TRBD1 (6 bases). V was shortened by 5 bases and J by 5 bases, with 15 bases between the two germline ends. Germline V lookup: CDR1 KGHSH, CDR2 LQKENI. This CDR3 comprises 15 residues. The CDR3 loop is CASSNGQRPNEKLFF. The DNA for the CDR3 is TGTGCCAGCTCAAACGGACAGAGACCGAATGAAAAACTGTTTTTT.

This clone came up a few times. This chain connects TRBV4-3 to TRBJ1-4; 9 bases map to TRBD1. The CDR3 has 16 amino acids. CDR1 LGHNA and CDR2 YSLEER come from the germline V gene. The V and J ends lost 4 bases and 5 bases, in that order; junction bases with no gene match: 8. The CDR3 reads CASSPGQGRGNEKLFF. The CDR3 DNA is TGCGCCAGCAGCCCTGGACAGGGGAGAGGGAATGAAAAACTGTTTTTT.

The rearrangement links TRBV11-2 to TRBJ2-3; a weak D match, TRBD2 (5 bases). The CDR3 is 14 residues long. The germline V gene has CDR1 SGHAT and CDR2 FQNNGV. The V and J ends lost 5 bases and 5 bases respectively, with 14 bases between them. CDR3 amino acids: CASSPGLGGDTQYF. CDR3 nucleotide sequence: TGTGCCAGCAGCCCAGGCCTCGGAGGAGATACGCAGTATTTT.

The V and J genes are TRBV30 and TRBJ1-5; D possibly corresponds to TRBD1 (6 bases). This CDR3 spans 15 amino acids. The ends were cut back, 0 bases at V and 4 bases at J, with 13 bases in the middle. Germline assignment: CDR1 GTSNPN and CDR2 SVGIG (reference sequence). This CDR3 is CAWSVPGDGNQPQHF. The CDR3, as DNA: TGTGCCTGGAGTGTACCAGGGGATGGGAATCAGCCCCAGCATTTT. The whole variable domain, remainder taken from reference TRBV30 and TRBJ1-5, is SQTIHQWPATLVQPVGSPLSLECTVEGTSNPNLYWYRQAAGRGLQLLFYSVGIGQISSEVPQNLSASRPQDRQFILSSKKLLLSDSGFYLCAWSVPGDGNQPQHFGDGTRLSIL.

This clone was seen once. The V gene is TRBV19, the J gene TRBJ2-5; D is possibly TRBD1 (7 bases). V was pared by 6 bases and J by 14 bases, with 16 bases between. The CDR3 covers 11 residues. Germline assignment: CDR1 LNHDA and CDR2 SQIVND (reference sequence). The CDR3 region is CASSAGQFQYF. For the CDR3, the DNA is TGTGCCAGTAGCGCGGGACAGTTTCAATACTTC.

This clone was picked up one time. The junction differs from germline at one of its ends, possibly a read error. The chain joins TRBV11-3 to TRBJ2-7, with D possibly being TRBD2 (5 bases). The CDR3 has 14 residues. CDR1 is SGHNT, CDR2 YENEEA, per germline. The CDR3 loop is CASSIEDFSYEQYF. The CDR3 DNA sequence: TGTGCCAGCAGCATAGAGGACTTCTCCTACGAGCAGTACTTC.

The V gene is TRBV12-3 or TRBV12-4, the J gene TRBJ2-5, with D tentatively TRBD1 (5 bases). The CDR3 is 12 amino acids. V lost 4 bases, J lost 5 bases, and 8 bases lay in between. CDR3 in amino acids: CASSWGRETQYF. The CDR3 coding sequence is TGTGCCAGCAGTTGGGGCAGGGAGACCCAGTACTTC.

The chain is built from TRBV25-1 and TRBJ1-2; 8 bases fit TRBD1. Germline assignment: CDR1 MGHDK and CDR2 SYGVNS. Losses at the gene ends were 6 bases for V and 3 bases for J; bases not matched to a gene: 6. The CDR3 sequence is 14 residues long. The CDR3 protein is CASSRGQADYGYTF. The CDR3 coding sequence is TGTGCCAGCAGCAGGGGACAGGCCGACTATGGCTACACCTTC.

The rearrangement joins TRBV18 to TRBJ2-7; D is uncertain. CDR3 length equals 13 residues. V gave up 4 bases and J gave up 5 bases, with 12 bases separating them. The germline gives CDR1 KGHSH, CDR2 LQKENI. DNA of the CDR3: TGTGCCAGCTCACTACTGGGTTTGAACGAGCAGTACTTC. This translates into CASSLLGLNEQYF.

This chain joins TRBV7-8 and TRBJ2-3, with 7 bases that match TRBD1. V lost 2 bases, J lost 0 bases, and 11 bases stayed unmatched. Germline CDR1 SGHVS, CDR2 FQNEAQ. CDR3 length: 18 residues. The CDR3 sequence is CASSLFVFGTASTDTQYF. CDR3 DNA: TGTGCCAGCAGCTTATTTGTGTTCGGGACAGCTAGCACAGATACGCAGTATTTT.